The 27 T cell receptor beta chains presented below share a single source sample, sequenced in a study of identical twins. TCRdb redid the calling of the 5' RACE reads with MiXCR, one entry per CDR3 protein. The sample lists some 630,000 distinct CDR3 sequences, about 7.1% occurring once. This sample was also put to use in a study of yellow fever vaccine responses in identical twins.

Sequencing used PBMCs. Source of these receptors: a woman in her late teens or twenties in good health.

To note about this clonotype: A much more abundant neighbour one base away suggests this may be a read error. This rearrangement joins TRBV7-3 to TRBJ2-3, with D perhaps assigned TRBD1 or TRBD2 (5 bases each). This CDR3 spans 17 amino acids. From germline, CDR1 is SGHTA and CDR2 FQGTGA. The CDR3 region is CDSSPLGVGSVQNTQYF. The CDR3 DNA follows: TGTGACAGCAGCCCCCTGGGGGTGGGGAGTGTTCAGAATACGCAGTATTTT.

Turning to this clonotype: It may be a read error: a sequence one base away is much more abundant. The gene calls are TRBV6-1 and TRBJ2-6; possible D gene TRBD2, 5 bases. The germline V gene encodes CDR1 MNHNS and CDR2 SASEGT. CDR3 length: 16 residues. The ends were cut back, 6 bases at V and 1 base at J, with 13 bases in the middle. CDR3 in amino acids: CASSRVTGSGANVLTF. CDR3 DNA: TGTGCCAGCAGCCGCGTCACGGGATCTGGGGCCAACGTCCTGACTTTC.

This clonotype appeared many times. The genes are TRBV29-1 and TRBJ1-2, with 9 bases that match TRBD1. The J segment lost 3 bases and the V segment lost 3 bases, leaving 2 bases of the junction unmatched. Germline V gene data show CDR1 as SQVTM and CDR2 as ANQGSEA. The CDR3 length is 13 residues. The CDR3 DNA is TGCAGCGTTGACGGACAGGGGCACTATGGCTACACCTTC. This codes for CSVDGQGHYGYTF.

The chain recombines TRBV7-2 with TRBJ2-3, with 11 bases that match TRBD2. This CDR3 is 17 amino acids long. Germline V gene lookup returns CDR1 SGHTA and CDR2 FQGNSA. The trim removed 3 bases at V and 2 bases at J, leaving 7 bases unmatched. DNA of the CDR3: TGTGCCAGCAGCTTCGCGCCTAGCGGGGGGCCCACAGATACGCAGTATTTT. This sequence encodes CASSFAPSGGPTDTQYF.

J is TRBJ2-5 and V is TRBV11-2; 11 bases match TRBD2. V lost 4 bases and J lost 2; bases outside the gene matches: 18. Germline V gene sequence: CDR1 SGHAT, CDR2 FQNNGV. The CDR3 loop spans 20 amino acids. The CDR3 DNA reads as TGTGCCAGCAGCTCAACCTCCTATAGCGGGGGGGCCTTTCGACAAGAGACCCAGTACTTC. This translates into CASSSTSYSGGAFRQETQYF.

A remark on this clonotype: This likely traces to a read error, being one base from a far larger clone. The final CDR3 position lacks the conserved phenylalanine or tryptophan, pointing to a likely read error. The rearrangement joins TRBV12-3 or TRBV12-4 to TRBJ1-4; D uncertain. V shed 1 base and J shed 8 bases, with 8 bases lying between them. The CDR3 has 13 residues. CDR3 DNA: TGTGCCAGCAGTTTAGGCGGAGGGGAAAAACTGTTTTAT. Translated, it gives CASSLGGGEKLFY.

The chain links TRBV29-1 to TRBJ1-1; D is unclear. CDR1 is SQVTM and CDR2 is ANQGSEA in the germline V gene. The V and J ends lost 7 bases and 0 bases respectively, with 9 bases between them. This CDR3 has 12 amino acids. The CDR3 coding sequence is TGCAGCGGTCAAATCTTGAACACTGAAGCTTTCTTT. Translated: CSGQILNTEAFF.

The chain recombines TRBV2 with TRBJ1-1; 10 positions match TRBD1. The germline gives CDR1 SNHLY, CDR2 FYNNEI. V lost 6 bases and J lost 6; bases outside the gene matches: 7. CDR3 length: 14 amino acids. The CDR3 nucleotides read TGTGCCAGCAGCCGGGACAGGGGAATCTCTGAAGCTTTCTTT. It codes for CASSRDRGISEAFF. The whole variable domain, remainder taken from reference TRBV2 and TRBJ1-1, is EPEVTQTPSHQVTQMGQEVILRCVPISNHLYFYWYRQILGQKVEFLVSFYNNEISEKSEIFDDQFSVERPDGSNFTLKIRSTKLEDSAMYFCASSRDRGISEAFFGQGTRLTVV.

The chain links TRBV5-1 to TRBJ2-5; no definite D call. Trimming took 5 bases from V and 5 from J, leaving 22 bases between them. This CDR3 spans 16 amino acids. CDR1 is SGHRS, CDR2 YFSETQ, per germline. The DNA for the CDR3 is TGCGCCAGCAGTCTAGACACGGGTCCCCAGGCGGAGACCCAGTACTTC. It specifies CASSLDTGPQAETQYF.

This clonotype was found a few times. The rearrangement links TRBV7-9 to TRBJ2-1, with 12 bases lining up with TRBD2. The junction had 5 bases not matched to a gene; V was cut back by 2 bases and J by 6 bases. From germline, CDR1 is SEHNR and CDR2 FQNEAQ (reference sequence). This CDR3 is built from 16 residues. CDR3 nucleotides: TGTGCCAGCAGCTTACCGGCTAGCGGGAGGGTCAATGAGCAGTTCTTC. Its translation: CASSLPASGRVNEQFF.

The chain couples TRBV7-2 to TRBJ1-1, with no clear D. CDR1 is SGHTA and CDR2 is FQGNSA in the germline V gene. This CDR3 spans 11 amino acids. Trimming left V 8 bases short and J 6 bases short, with 10 bases between. Here the CDR3 reads CASVSYSEAFF. CDR3 bases: TGTGCCAGCGTGAGTTACTCTGAAGCTTTCTTT.

This clonotype was seen a handful of times. The V call is TRBV25-1, the J call TRBJ1-1, with TRBD1 identical over 7 bases. V was pared by 6 bases and J by 4 bases, with 8 bases of the junction left unmatched. This CDR3 spans 14 amino acids. Germline CDR1 MGHDK, CDR2 SYGVNS. CDR3 in amino acids: CASSRGGPGTEAFF. CDR3 in DNA: TGTGCCAGCAGCCGAGGGGGCCCGGGCACTGAAGCTTTCTTT.

This clonotype was seen a handful of times. This chain joins TRBV5-1 and TRBJ2-1; TRBD2 aligns across 15 bases. The CDR3 is made up of 17 amino acids. Germline V gene sequence: CDR1 SGHRS, CDR2 YFSETQ. J lost 6 bases, V lost 2 bases, and 6 bases had no gene match. CDR3 sequence: CASSLRTSGRASNEQFF. The DNA of the CDR3 is TGCGCCAGCAGCTTACGGACTAGCGGGAGGGCCAGCAATGAGCAGTTCTTC. The full variable domain, with the rest looked up from reference TRBV5-1 and TRBJ2-1, is KAGVTQTPRYLIKTRGQQVTLSCSPISGHRSVSWYQQTPGQGLQFLFEYFSETQRNKGNFPGRFSGRQFSNSRSEMNVSTLELGDSALYLCASSLRTSGRASNEQFFGPGTRLTVL.

This clonotype has just a few counts. V and J are TRBV11-2 and TRBJ2-5, with 11 bases identical to TRBD2. Losses at the gene ends were 5 bases for V and 1 base for J; bases not matched to a gene: 15. The germline gives CDR1 SGHAT, CDR2 FQNNGV. This CDR3 spans 19 amino acids. The DNA for the CDR3 is TGTGCCAGCAGCCTACGGACGGTGGGGACTAGCGGCCGCCAAGAGACCCAGTACTTC. Its translation: CASSLRTVGTSGRQETQYF.

J is TRBJ2-7 and V is TRBV3-1; D not certain. CDR3 length equals 14 residues. Germline CDR1 and CDR2: LGHDT and YNNKEL (reference sequence). V was pared by 0 bases and J by 9 bases, with 15 bases between. The CDR3 here is CASSQDLEARWQYV. CDR3 sequence (DNA): TGTGCCAGCAGCCAAGATTTGGAAGCGCGTTGGCAGTACGTC.

This clonotype was seen ten or more times. This chain connects TRBV5-1 to TRBJ1-5, with D uncertain. The germline V gene has CDR1 SGHRS and CDR2 YFSETQ. Trimming removed 1 base from V and 4 bases from J, with 6 bases in between. This CDR3 spans 13 amino acids. Written as DNA, the CDR3 is TGCGCCAGCAGCTTGTTACGGAATCAGCCCCAGCATTTT. Its protein product is CASSLLRNQPQHF.

This clonotype was recorded a few times. This chain connects TRBV11-3 to TRBJ2-1; no reliable D call. V was cut by 0 bases and J by 0 bases, with 12 bases left in between. Germline values: CDR1 SGHNT, CDR2 YENEEA. The CDR3 covers 17 residues. CDR3 DNA sequence: TGTGCCAGCAGCTTAGATGTAGGAAAAAGCTCCTACAATGAGCAGTTCTTC. It codes for CASSLDVGKSSYNEQFF.

This clonotype was counted ten times or more. The chain is built from TRBV12-3 or TRBV12-4 and TRBJ2-2, with D perhaps being TRBD1 or TRBD2 (6 bases each). The CDR3 runs to 14 residues. The ends were cut back, 4 bases at V and 3 bases at J, with 9 bases in the middle. The CDR3 region has the DNA TGTGCCAGCAGTTACGGGGGCGACACCGGGGAGCTGTTTTTT. It codes for CASSYGGDTGELFF.

The chain combines TRBV11-2 with TRBJ2-5, with 8 bases identical to TRBD2. CDR3 length: 15 amino acids. V was pared by 1 base and J by 4 bases, with 5 bases of the junction left unmatched. In germline, CDR1 is SGHAT, CDR2 FQNNGV. The CDR3 reads CASSLAHLAGETQYF. DNA of the CDR3: TGTGCCAGCAGCTTAGCCCATCTAGCGGGAGAGACCCAGTACTTC.

This clonotype was picked up a small number of times. V is TRBV3-1 and J is TRBJ2-1; 9 bases are a match to TRBD1. The ends lost 4 bases at V and 7 bases at J; junction bases unmatched: 14. This CDR3 region has 17 residues. Germline CDR1 is LGHDT and CDR2 is YNNKEL (reference sequence). CDR3 DNA sequence: TGTGCCAGCAGCCCGCCTATGGGACAGGGTGAGGGGAATGAGCAGTTCTTC. It specifies CASSPPMGQGEGNEQFF.

This clonotype came up many times. The J gene is TRBJ1-2, the V gene TRBV12-3 or TRBV12-4; TRBD1 agrees at 10 bases. V trimming: 5 bases; J trimming: 8 bases; junction bases outside the gene matches: 11. The CDR3 consists of 15 residues. This CDR3 is CASSPSGTGVRGYTF. CDR3 coding DNA: TGTGCCAGCAGTCCGTCCGGGACAGGGGTGAGAGGCTACACCTTC.

In this sample, this clonotype turned up many times. The chain is built from TRBV5-6 and TRBJ2-1, with 10 positions matching TRBD2. This CDR3 region has 18 residues. The V gene end was trimmed by 3 bases and the J gene end by 4 bases; junction bases not matched to a gene: 13. The germline gives CDR1 SGHDT, CDR2 YYEEEE. The CDR3 DNA is TGTGCCAGCAGCTCTCGGACTAGCGGCCTGGGTAGTTACAATGAGCAGTTCTTC. Its translation: CASSSRTSGLGSYNEQFF.

The rearrangement joins TRBV10-3 to TRBJ2-2; tentatively, D is TRBD1 or TRBD2 (5 bases each). The CDR3 runs 15 residues. CDR1 is ENHRY and CDR2 is SYGVKD in the germline V gene. V lost 3 bases, J lost 5 bases, and 13 bases lay in between. The CDR3 DNA sequence: TGTGCCATCAGTGAAAGGGTGGGGACGACCGGGGAGCTGTTTTTT. It yields the protein CAISERVGTTGELFF.

This clonotype occurred a few times. The CDR3 region is CASSQEDTSSYEQYF. The CDR3 coding sequence is TGTGCCAGCAGCCAAGAGGACACGAGCTCCTACGAGCAGTACTTC. The chain uses TRBV3-1 and TRBJ2-7, with a weak D call TRBD1 (5 bases). CDR3 length equals 15 residues. Trimming took 0 bases from V and 0 from J, leaving 9 bases between them. Germline V lookup: CDR1 LGHDT, CDR2 YNNKEL (reference sequence).

This clonotype was observed a handful of times. The rearrangement uses TRBV10-3 and TRBJ2-4, with 7 bases identical to TRBD1. The germline V gene has CDR1 ENHRY and CDR2 SYGVKD. The CDR3 is 11 amino acids. Losses at the gene ends were 10 bases for V and 8 bases for J; bases not matched to a gene: 5. CDR3 loop: CATADRDIQYF. CDR3 bases: TGTGCCACCGCCGACAGGGACATTCAGTACTTC.

This clonotype was counted many times. This chain joins TRBV20-1 and TRBJ1-1; D is ambiguous. Trimming removed 6 bases from V and 3 bases from J, with 11 bases in between. This CDR3 is built from 12 residues. The germline V gene encodes CDR1 DFQATT and CDR2 SNEGSKA (reference sequence). CDR3 sequence: CSAQLGDTEAFF. CDR3 coding DNA: TGCAGTGCCCAACTTGGGGACACTGAAGCTTTCTTT.

The chain links TRBV7-8 to TRBJ1-6; D may be TRBD1 (5 bases). Deletions cut 2 bases from V and 6 bases from J, with 11 bases between. Germline assignment: CDR1 SGHVS and CDR2 FQNEAQ. The CDR3 is 15 residues long. DNA of the CDR3: TGTGCCAGCAGCTTACTGGCAGGGTCTAATTCACCCCTCCACTTT. Translated: CASSLLAGSNSPLHF. The full variable domain, completed using reference TRBV7-8 and TRBJ1-6, is GAGVSQSPRYKVAKRGQDVALRCDPISGHVSLFWYQQALGQGPEFLTYFQNEAQLDKSGLPSDRFFAERPEGSVSTLKIQRTQQEDSAVYLCASSLLAGSNSPLHFGNGTRLTVT.